Listed here are 8 T cell receptor beta chains from one sample, sequenced in a study of OX40 agonist ivuxolimab in advanced cancers. Data came from immunoSEQ multiplex PCR; TCRdb stores just in-frame clones and leaves some out. The table includes roughly 30,000 clones, about 83% detected once. This material consisted of CD4+ or CD8+ T cells sorted from blood, taken in a trial of the OX40 agonist ivuxolimab. Every receptor here comes from an adult with an advanced solid tumor such as melanoma, head and neck, liver or kidney cancer.

The rearrangement links TRBV11-2 to TRBJ1-1; 11 bases agree with TRBD1. The CDR3 is made up of 15 amino acids. Trimming at V came to 3 bases and at J to 5 bases, leaving 5 bases not matched to a gene. Germline V gene sequence: CDR1 SGHAT, CDR2 FQNNGV. The DNA for the CDR3 is TGTGCCAGCAGCTTCGGACAGGGGGCGCTTACTGAAGCTTTCTTT. This gives the protein CASSFGQGALTEAFF.

This clone is large. The chain employs TRBV30 and TRBJ2-1, with D perhaps matching TRBD1 or TRBD2 (5 bases each). The V gene lost 3 bases and the J gene lost 4 bases, with 10 bases spanning the gap. Germline V CDR1 and CDR2: GTSNPN, SVGIG (reference sequence). The CDR3 extends over 13 amino acids. CDR3: CAWRRDGYNEQFF. The CDR3 DNA reads as TGTGCCTGGAGGAGGGACGGGTACAATGAGCAGTTCTTC.

The rearrangement uses TRBV7-9 and TRBJ1-4; D possibly corresponds to TRBD1 (5 bases). Trimming took 5 bases from V and 7 from J, leaving 17 bases between them. In germline, CDR1 is SEHNR, CDR2 FQNEAQ (reference sequence). The CDR3 is made up of 15 amino acids. The CDR3 bases are TGTGCCAGCAGCCTCTCCGACAGCCGTGGTGAAAAACTGTTTTTT. Its translation is CASSLSDSRGEKLFF.

The chain combines TRBV28 with TRBJ2-7, with D perhaps TRBD1 (6 bases). V shed 6 bases and J shed 2 bases, with 17 bases lying between them. The CDR3 is 15 residues long. Germline loops: CDR1 MDHEN, CDR2 SYDVKM. In DNA form, the CDR3 reads TGTGCCAGCAGACTTACTCGGACAGCAACCTACGAGCAGTACTTC. It codes for CASRLTRTATYEQYF. The whole variable domain, filled in from reference TRBV28 and TRBJ2-7, reads DVKVTQSSRYLVKRTGEKVFLECVQDMDHENMFWYRQDPGLGLRLIYFSYDVKMKEKGDIPEGYSVSREKKERFSLILESASTNQTSMYLCASRLTRTATYEQYFGPGTRLTVT.

The V call is TRBV27, the J call TRBJ2-1; D is undetermined. CDR1 and CDR2 (germline): MNHEY, SMNVEV (reference sequence). V was cut by 1 base and J by 15 bases, with 19 bases left in between. The CDR3 contains 14 residues. The DNA for the CDR3 is TGTGCCAGCAGTTTATTGAAGGGTGCGGTAGAACCGTTCTTC. Its protein product is CASSLLKGAVEPFF.

This clone occurred once. The chain combines TRBV9 with TRBJ1-1; 8 positions match TRBD1. The CDR3 spans 14 residues. The V gene end was trimmed by 4 bases and the J gene end by 5 bases; junction bases not matched to a gene: 7. Germline CDR1 reads SGDLS; CDR2 reads YYNGEE. CDR3: CASSHGQGRTEAFF. Written as DNA, the CDR3 is TGTGCCAGCAGCCACGGACAGGGTAGGACTGAAGCTTTCTTT.

This clone was seen only a few times. The chain uses TRBV19 and TRBJ2-3; no reliable D call. Trimming cost V 1 base and J 10 bases, with 9 bases left between them. The V gene's germline CDR1 is LNHDA and CDR2 SQIVND (reference sequence). CDR3 length: 12 residues. The CDR3 protein is CASSIGGHAQYF. Written as DNA, the CDR3 is TGTGCCAGTAGTATAGGTGGCCATGCGCAGTATTTT.

The gene calls are TRBV27 and TRBJ2-7; D is possibly TRBD1 (6 bases). Trimming shortened V by 5 bases and J by 6 bases, and 11 bases separated the two germline ends. Germline CDR1 is MNHEY and CDR2 is SMNVEV (reference sequence). The CDR3 totals 12 residues. CDR3 protein: CASSLPGAEQYF. The CDR3 bases are TGTGCCAGCAGTCTCCCAGGGGCCGAGCAGTACTTC.